A single sample is the source of the 21 T cell receptor beta chains below, sequenced in a study of blood T cell repertoires in COVID-19. Sequencing was performed with immunoSEQ multiplex PCR; in TCRdb, only in-frame clones are kept and a portion is missing. The repertoire holds about 400,000 clones, with approximately 86% as singletons. Sequencing input: PBMCs or T cells enriched from blood (not recorded which). All receptors come from a woman aged 40 to 49 with acute COVID-19.

The chain uses TRBV10-3 and TRBJ2-3; 10 bases line up with TRBD2. The junction had 6 bases not matched to a gene; V was cut back by 5 bases and J by 4 bases. Germline V lookup: CDR1 ENHRY, CDR2 SYGVKD. CDR3 length equals 15 residues. CDR3 in DNA: TGTGCCATCAGTTTAATAGCGGGGGGCCCAGATACGCAGTATTTT. Translating gives CAISLIAGGPDTQYF.

V is TRBV5-4 and J is TRBJ2-5; D is perhaps TRBD1 (6 bases). The CDR3 is made up of 16 amino acids. Germline-derived CDR1 and CDR2 are SGHNT and YYREEE (reference sequence). V lost 0 bases and J 5 bases, leaving 17 bases between the germline ends. The CDR3 region is CASSLGRTETVETQYF. Here the CDR3 DNA reads TGTGCCAGCAGCTTGGGACGGACAGAGACCGTGGAGACCCAGTACTTC.

CDR3 protein: CASGTGGWYEQYF. CDR3 bases: TGTGCCAGCGGAACAGGGGGCTGGTACGAGCAGTACTTC. The V call is TRBV25-1, the J call TRBJ2-7; 9 nucleotides align to TRBD1. The CDR3 has 13 amino acids. CDR1 and CDR2 from the germline V gene are MGHDK and SYGVNS. V shed 8 bases and J 4 bases; nucleotides not matched to a gene: 6.

This chain uses TRBV5-1 with TRBJ2-5; possibly TRBD2 for D (6 bases). The V end lost 0 bases, the J end lost 2 bases, and 11 bases lay between the germline ends. Germline assignment: CDR1 SGHRS and CDR2 YFSETQ. This CDR3 region has 15 residues. The CDR3 DNA follows: TGCGCCAGCAGCTTGGCCGGGACTTCTCAAGAGACCCAGTACTTC. Its protein is CASSLAGTSQETQYF. Drawing the rest from reference TRBV5-1 and TRBJ2-5, the complete variable domain is KAGVTQTPRYLIKTRGQQVTLSCSPISGHRSVSWYQQTPGQGLQFLFEYFSETQRNKGNFPGRFSGRQFSNSRSEMNVSTLELGDSALYLCASSLAGTSQETQYFGPGTRLLVL.

The V and J genes are TRBV5-6 and TRBJ2-7; 7 bases match TRBD2. The CDR3 spans 13 residues. Germline V gene sequence: CDR1 SGHDT, CDR2 YYEEEE. The trim removed 2 bases at V and 4 bases at J, leaving 3 bases unmatched. The CDR3 loop reads CASSFYGGYEQYF. CDR3 DNA: TGTGCCAGCAGCTTCTACGGGGGGTACGAGCAGTACTTC.

The V and J genes are TRBV30 and TRBJ1-2; 7 bases match TRBD1. Per the germline V gene, CDR1 is GTSNPN and CDR2 is SVGIG (reference sequence). This CDR3 is built from 12 residues. V was pared by 5 bases and J by 7 bases, with 7 bases of the junction left unmatched. The CDR3 nucleotides are TGTGCCTGGGGGACAGTAGGACGTGGCTACACCTTC. It is translated as CAWGTVGRGYTF.

This clone was picked up one time. CDR3 region: CASSPGTNFEQYF. CDR3 bases: TGTGCCAGCAGCCCCGGGACAAACTTCGAGCAGTACTTC. The chain combines TRBV7-9 with TRBJ2-7; TRBD1 is a possible D gene (6 bases). This CDR3 region has 13 residues. CDR1 and CDR2 from the germline V gene are SEHNR and FQNEAQ (reference sequence). V was trimmed by 5 bases and J by 6 bases, leaving 14 bases between them.

The gene calls are TRBV5-4 and TRBJ2-1; D uncertain. The CDR3 runs 15 residues. V was trimmed by 0 bases and J by 0 bases, leaving 7 bases between them. Germline CDR1 and CDR2: SGHNT and YYREEE (reference sequence). CDR3 sequence reads: CASSLVQISYNEQFF. The CDR3 nucleotides read TGTGCCAGCAGCTTGGTGCAGATCTCCTACAATGAGCAGTTCTTC.

The chain uses TRBV7-8 and TRBJ2-7; D perhaps matches TRBD2 (6 bases). The CDR3 is 16 residues long. Trimming took off 3 bases at V and 0 bases at J, with 15 bases between the two ends. CDR1 SGHVS and CDR2 FQNEAQ come from the germline V gene. The CDR3 DNA reads TGTGCCAGCAGCTTGGTGGCTGGACTAAGCTCCTACGAGCAGTACTTC. It translates to CASSLVAGLSSYEQYF.

This clone was observed a few times. The chain has TRBV3-1 (or the pseudogene TRBV3-2) and TRBJ2-3; TRBD2 matches at 12 bases. In germline, CDR1 is LGHDT, CDR2 YNNKEL (reference sequence). There are 17 residues in the CDR3. With V trimmed by 0 bases and J by 3 bases, 4 bases remained unmatched. CDR3 bases: TGTGCCAGCAGCCAAGATTTAGGACTAGCGGGGACAGATACGCAGTATTTT. Amino acid sequence: CASSQDLGLAGTDTQYF.

The V call is TRBV12-3 or TRBV12-4, the J call TRBJ1-1, with no clear D. V shed 11 bases and J shed 2 bases, with 15 bases lying between them. This CDR3 has 13 residues. CDR3 in DNA: TGTGCCGGCCGAAAAAGGACTAACACTGAAGCTTTCTTT. This sequence encodes CAGRKRTNTEAFF.

V usage is TRBV19 and J usage is TRBJ1-1, with TRBD1 matching 7 bases. Germline V gene lookup returns CDR1 LNHDA and CDR2 SQIVND (reference sequence). The trim removed 2 bases at V and 5 bases at J, leaving 5 bases unmatched. The CDR3 has 14 residues. The CDR3 loop reads CASSIKQGYTEAFF. CDR3 coding DNA: TGTGCCAGTAGTATAAAACAGGGGTATACTGAAGCTTTCTTT.

The chain carries TRBV7-6 and TRBJ2-1; no clear D. The CDR3 extends over 14 amino acids. Germline CDR1 and CDR2: SGHVS and FNYEAQ. V was pared by 1 base and J by 3 bases, with 7 bases between. The CDR3 DNA reads as TGTGCCAGCAGCTTAGGTGTCCGCTACAATGAGCAGTTCTTC. Amino acid sequence: CASSLGVRYNEQFF.

This chain joins TRBV30 and TRBJ1-2; TRBD1 agrees at 9 bases. The V segment lost 3 bases and the J segment 8 bases; nucleotides outside the gene matches: 7. Germline V gene data show CDR1 as GTSNPN and CDR2 as SVGIG (reference sequence). This CDR3 has 13 residues. The CDR3 bases are TGTGCCTGGAGCACAGGGGGCGTTTTAGGCTACACCTTC. The encoded protein is CAWSTGGVLGYTF.

The V gene is TRBV14, the J gene TRBJ1-3; no clear D gene. V was clipped by 0 bases and J by 0 bases, with 9 bases between them. Germline V gives CDR1 SGHDN, CDR2 FVKESK. CDR3 size: 16 residues. CDR3 DNA sequence: TGTGCCAGCAGCCAAGATATGAGGGTCTCTGGAAACACCATATATTTT. Translated: CASSQDMRVSGNTIYF.

The chain carries TRBV25-1 and TRBJ2-7, with TRBD1 identical over 11 bases. The CDR3 consists of 15 residues. After removal of 0 bases from V and 6 bases from J, the junction contained 4 bases not matched to a gene. Germline loops: CDR1 MGHDK, CDR2 SYGVNS. The CDR3 loop is CASSEYRTGGAEQYF. CDR3 DNA sequence: TGTGCCAGCAGTGAATATCGGACAGGGGGCGCCGAGCAGTACTTC.

The chain employs TRBV30 and TRBJ2-7, with D uncertain. Per germline, CDR1 GTSNPN and CDR2 SVGIG (reference sequence). V gave up 0 bases and J gave up 1 base, with 7 bases separating them. CDR3 size: 13 residues. CDR3 sequence reads: CAWSVSLSYEQYF. Written as DNA, the CDR3 is TGTGCCTGGAGTGTTAGTCTGTCCTACGAGCAGTACTTC.

The gene calls are TRBV7-9 and TRBJ2-7; D uncertain. Germline CDR1 reads SEHNR; CDR2 reads FQNEAQ (reference sequence). V shed 1 base and J shed 3 bases, with 10 bases lying between them. The CDR3 is 14 residues long. CDR3 sequence: CASSLGLESYEQYF. The CDR3 DNA is TGTGCCAGCAGCTTAGGTCTAGAAAGCTACGAGCAGTACTTC.

CDR3 sequence reads: CASSPLAGASYEQYF. The CDR3 nucleotides read TGTGCCAGCAGCCCCTTAGCGGGGGCCTCCTACGAGCAGTACTTC. The genes are TRBV5-4 and TRBJ2-7; TRBD2 matches 9 bases. This CDR3 has 15 residues. Germline V gene lookup returns CDR1 SGHNT and CDR2 YYREEE (reference sequence). The V segment lost 4 bases and the J segment 0 bases; nucleotides outside the gene matches: 5.

V gene TRBV9 combines with J gene TRBJ2-2, with 8 bases that match TRBD2. Trimming at V came to 3 bases and at J to 6 bases, leaving 13 bases not matched to a gene. Looked up from germline, CDR1 is SGDLS and CDR2 is YYNGEE. The CDR3 runs 17 residues. CDR3 sequence reads: CASSERRRASGPGELFF. CDR3 bases: TGTGCCAGCAGCGAGAGACGGCGGGCTAGCGGGCCCGGGGAGCTGTTTTTT.

This chain links TRBV5-1 with TRBJ2-7; 7 bases line up with TRBD1. Germline V gene data show CDR1 as SGHRS and CDR2 as YFSETQ. The CDR3 loop spans 16 amino acids. With 2 bases clipped from V and 2 bases from J, the junction kept 10 bases outside the gene matches. The CDR3 sequence: CASSFLASQGAYEQYF. In DNA, the CDR3 is TGCGCCAGCAGCTTTCTGGCTTCCCAGGGGGCCTACGAGCAGTACTTC.